A single sample is the source of the 8 T cell receptor beta chains below, sequenced in a study of PD-L1 blockade in urothelial cancer. This table comes from immunoSEQ multiplex PCR, and its TCRdb copy is limited to in-frame clones, with some not included. The repertoire has fewer than 50,000 clones, nearly 90% of them found once; the top ten carry about 7.6%. This specimen consisted of PBMCs, obtained around atezolizumab (anti-PD-L1) treatment. The source of these receptors is a man aged 55 to 69 with urothelial cancer.

The V and J genes are TRBV6-5 and TRBJ1-2; D gene uncertain. Looked up from germline, CDR1 is MNHEY and CDR2 is SVGAGI. Trimming removed 8 bases at V and 7 bases at J, with 17 bases between. The CDR3 length is 13 residues. CDR3 residues: CASGEGRTAGYTF. The CDR3 bases are TGTGCCAGCGGTGAGGGCCGGACTGCTGGCTACACCTTC.

The chain combines TRBV28 with TRBJ2-7; 8 positions match TRBD1. This CDR3 is 16 amino acids long. The V and J ends lost 4 bases and 0 bases, in that order; junction bases with no gene match: 8. Germline assignment: CDR1 MDHEN and CDR2 SYDVKM. CDR3 DNA sequence: TGTGCCAGCAGTTCCCTCGACAGGGGAAACTCCTACGAGCAGTACTTC. It codes for CASSSLDRGNSYEQYF.

This rearrangement joins TRBV5-1 to TRBJ2-3; 9 nucleotides match TRBD2. CDR3 length: 18 residues. V shed 0 bases, J shed 2 bases, and the junction held 10 bases outside the gene matches. CDR1 is SGHRS and CDR2 is YFSETQ in the germline V gene. CDR3 in DNA: TGCGCCAGCAGCTTGGCCTGGCGGGGGGGCGGGGACACAGATACGCAGTATTTT. Protein product: CASSLAWRGGGDTDTQYF.

The gene calls are TRBV18 and TRBJ1-1; 7 nucleotides agree with TRBD1. The junction had 2 bases not matched to a gene; V was cut back by 4 bases and J by 3 bases. The CDR3 is 13 amino acids. CDR1 KGHSH and CDR2 LQKENI come from the germline V gene. The CDR3 nucleotides read TGTGCCAGCTCACGGCAGGGGGACACTGAAGCTTTCTTT. Its protein is CASSRQGDTEAFF.

This clone turned up a few times. CDR3 sequence (DNA): TGTGCCAGTAGCAGGACTAGCGGGGGGGCTACCACCGGGGAGCTGTTTTTT. Translating gives CASSRTSGGATTGELFF. The chain carries TRBV19 and TRBJ2-2, with 15 bases fitting TRBD2. The CDR3 is 17 residues long. The V and J ends lost 6 bases and 4 bases, in that order; junction bases with no gene match: 6. Germline V gene lookup returns CDR1 LNHDA and CDR2 SQIVND (reference sequence).

The chain links TRBV7-2 to TRBJ1-1, with 10 bases that match TRBD1. This CDR3 is 17 amino acids long. Germline CDR1 and CDR2: SGHTA and FQGNSA. V shed 2 bases, J shed 3 bases, and the junction held 9 bases outside the gene matches. As DNA, the CDR3 is TGTGCCAGCAGCTTACCTCGACAGGGGGCGAGGTACACTGAAGCTTTCTTT. This encodes CASSLPRQGARYTEAFF.

The sample holds a few counts of this clone. V is TRBV10-2 and J is TRBJ2-1, with 8 bases matching TRBD2. The CDR3 is 14 residues long. The germline gives CDR1 WSHSY, CDR2 SAAADI. The trim removed 7 bases at V and 6 bases at J, leaving 8 bases unmatched. DNA of the CDR3: TGCGCCAGCACCGTCAGACGGGGGGGCAATGAGCAGTTCTTC. This codes for CASTVRRGGNEQFF.

This clone was found once. The chain joins TRBV27 to TRBJ1-6; a possible D gene is TRBD1 (5 bases). CDR3 length: 15 amino acids. Trimming left V 5 bases short and J 4 bases short, with 12 bases between. Germline CDR1 and CDR2: MNHEY and SMNVEV (reference sequence). The CDR3 bases are TGTGCCAGCAGTCCGCCGGGACTATATAATTCACCCCTCCACTTT. Its protein product is CASSPPGLYNSPLHF.